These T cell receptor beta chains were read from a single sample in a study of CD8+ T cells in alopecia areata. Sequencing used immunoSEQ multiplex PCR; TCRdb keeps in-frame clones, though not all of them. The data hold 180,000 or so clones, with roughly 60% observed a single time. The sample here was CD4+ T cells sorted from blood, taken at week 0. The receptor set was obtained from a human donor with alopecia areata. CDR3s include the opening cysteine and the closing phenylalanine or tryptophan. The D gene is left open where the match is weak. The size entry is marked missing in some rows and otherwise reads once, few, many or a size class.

TGCAGCGCCCGAGCCTCGGACAGGGGGCGCGAAGCTTTCTTT | CSARASDRGREAFF | TRBJ1-1 | TRBV29-1 | 14 | . | TRBD1
TGCAGCGCCGGACAATCCGGAAACACCATATATTTT | CSAGQSGNTIYF | TRBJ1-3 | TRBV29-1 | 12 | few | .
TGTGCCTGGAGTGTCCTAGCGGGGGTAACTGAGCAGTTCTTC | CAWSVLAGVTEQFF | TRBJ2-1 | TRBV30 | 14 | . | TRBD2
TGCGCCAGCAGCTGGGGAGAGAACACTGAAGCTTTCTTT | CASSWGENTEAFF | TRBJ1-1 | TRBV5-1 | 13 | . | .
TGTGCCAGCAGCGTACAATTAGGGGACACTGAAGCTTTCTTT | CASSVQLGDTEAFF | TRBJ1-1 | TRBV7-2 | 14 | . | .
TGTGCCAGCAGCTCCCGGAGGGGCGGACAGGGCTACACCTTC | CASSSRRGGQGYTF | TRBJ1-2 | TRBV9 | 14 | . | .
TGTGCCAGCAGTGTATTGGAGGAATATAATTCACCCCTCCACTTT | CASSVLEEYNSPLHF | TRBJ1-6 | TRBV6-1 | 15 | . | .
TGTGCCAAAGGGCTTGGCCCTATGAATTCACCCCTCCACTTT | CAKGLGPMNSPLHF | TRBJ1-6 | TRBV7-9 | 14 | . | .
TGTGCCAGCAGCTACTCGGGGAGAAGCACAGATACGCAGTATTTT | CASSYSGRSTDTQYF | TRBJ2-3 | TRBV5-5 | 15 | . | .
TGCAGCGTTGCAGTGGCTGAAGCTTTCTTT | CSVAVAEAFF | TRBJ1-1 | TRBV29-1 | 10 | few | .
TGCAGCGTTGAGGGCCTAGGGTCTACCTACGAGCAGTACTTC | CSVEGLGSTYEQYF | TRBJ2-7 | TRBV29-1 | 14 | . | .
TGCAGCGTAGTACAGGGACGATATGGCTACACCTTC | CSVVQGRYGYTF | TRBJ1-2 | TRBV29-1 | 12 | . | .
TGTGCCTGGAGTGTTACGACAGGGACTCAGCCCCAGCATTTT | CAWSVTTGTQPQHF | TRBJ1-5 | TRBV30 | 14 | . | TRBD1
TGCGCCAGCAGCTTGAAAGGGGGGGCCACCAACACAGATACGCAGTATTTT | CASSLKGGATNTDTQYF | TRBJ2-3 | TRBV5-1 | 17 | . | .
TGTGCCACCAGCTTAGGGGGTGAAGAGACCCAGTACTTC | CATSLGGEETQYF | TRBJ2-5 | TRBV15 | 13 | . | .
TGCAGCGTCTCAAGAGCCGGGGAGCTGTTTTTT | CSVSRAGELFF | TRBJ2-2 | TRBV29-1 | 11 | . | .
TGTGCCAGCAGCGTAGCAGCACAGGGTAGCGGCTACACCTTC | CASSVAAQGSGYTF | TRBJ1-2 | TRBV9 | 14 | . | .
TGCAGCGCTAGACAGGGGCTGAACTTTAACACTGAAGCTTTCTTT | CSARQGLNFNTEAFF | TRBJ1-1 | TRBV29-1 | 15 | many | TRBD1
TGTGCCAGCAGCTTTGGGACTAGCGGGGGGCCTTTAGCCAAAAACATTCAGTACTTC | CASSFGTSGGPLAKNIQYF | TRBJ2-4 | TRBV7-2 | 19 | . | TRBD2
TGTGCCATCAGTGATGACCCCGCACGCGAGCAGTACTTC | CAISDDPAREQYF | TRBJ2-7 | TRBV10-3 | 13 | . | .
TGCGCCAGCGAAGAGGGGGGCCAGACAGATACGCAGTATTTT | CASEEGGQTDTQYF | TRBJ2-3 | TRBV5-1 | 14 | once | .
TGTGCCAGCAGCTCCTACTACGAGCAGTACTTC | CASSSYYEQYF | TRBJ2-7 | TRBV7-2 | 11 | few | .
TGTGCCAGCAGCTCACAGGGAGGAGGAGAAAAACTGTTTTTT | CASSSQGGGEKLFF | TRBJ1-4 | TRBV7-2 | 14 | . | .
TGTGCCAGCAGCACAACACACGGGACAGGGGACACTGAAGCTTTCTTT | CASSTTHGTGDTEAFF | TRBJ1-1 | TRBV9 | 16 | . | TRBD1
TGTGCCAGCGTAAGGCTACCTAGCACAGATACGCAGTATTTT | CASVRLPSTDTQYF | TRBJ2-3 | TRBV6-6 | 14 | . | .
TGCGCCATCCGGACAGGGAACAATGAGCAGTTCTTC | CAIRTGNNEQFF | TRBJ2-1 | TRBV5-1 | 12 | . | TRBD1
TGCGCCAGCAGCCAAGATCTGGGGGGTCATTATACGCAGTATTTT | CASSQDLGGHYTQYF | TRBJ2-3 | TRBV4-1 | 15 | few | .
TGTGCCAGCAGTGGAGGGGGCCGCGCTGAAGCTTTCTTT | CASSGGGRAEAFF | TRBJ1-1 | TRBV25-1 | 13 | . | TRBD1
TGTGCCAGCAGCACAGGATCAGGGGGCTACACCTTC | CASSTGSGGYTF | TRBJ1-2 | TRBV25-1 | 12 | . | .
TGTGCCAGCACCTTCGCCCCAGGCCCCAGCTCCTACGAGCAGTACTTC | CASTFAPGPSSYEQYF | TRBJ2-7 | TRBV6-6 | 16 | once | .
TGTGCCAGCAACGATAGGCAGAACACTGAAGCTTTCTTT | CASNDRQNTEAFF | TRBJ1-1 | TRBV2 | 13 | . | .
TGTGCCTGGAGTGTACCGGGACAGCGCTATGGCTACACCTTC | CAWSVPGQRYGYTF | TRBJ1-2 | TRBV30 | 14 | few | TRBD1
TGTGCCTGGAGTCAGGGGCGCACTGAAGCTTTCTTT | CAWSQGRTEAFF | TRBJ1-1 | TRBV30 | 12 | . | .
TGTGCCAGCAGCCCCGGGGAAAACTATGGCTACACCTTC | CASSPGENYGYTF | TRBJ1-2 | TRBV9 | 13 | . | .
TGCAGCGTTCTCGTCCTAGTAAGCTCCTACGAGCAGTACTTC | CSVLVLVSSYEQYF | TRBJ2-7 | TRBV29-1 | 14 | . | .
TGTGCCAGCAGCGTTCCATTTTATGAGCAGTTCTTC | CASSVPFYEQFF | TRBJ2-1 | TRBV5-8 | 12 | . | .
TGTGCCTGGAGACTCGCGGGAAGCACAGATACGCAGTATTTT | CAWRLAGSTDTQYF | TRBJ2-3 | TRBV30 | 14 | . | .
TGCAGCGTCACCACCGGGACGGGAACCTACGAGCAGTACTTC | CSVTTGTGTYEQYF | TRBJ2-7 | TRBV29-1 | 14 | . | .
TGTGCCAGCAGTGTGGGGATCCGAGGGGCAGGGGGTCAGGAGACCCAGTACTTC | CASSVGIRGAGGQETQYF | TRBJ2-5 | TRBV6-1 | 18 | . | TRBD1